This T cell receptor (beta chain) was profiled in a study of blood T cell repertoires in COVID-19. CDR1 and CDR2 from the germline V gene are SNHLY and FYNNEI. The CDR3 covers 13 residues. Trimming removed 9 bases from V and 0 bases from J, with 11 bases in between. Ages ranged from 18 to 89 years, with residence in under 25 US areas. Data came from immunoSEQ multiplex PCR; TCRdb stores just in-frame clones and leaves some out. The sample includes 200,000 or so clones, around 81% of them seen just once. The J gene is TRBJ1-1, the V gene TRBV2; maybe TRBD1 (5 bases). The sequencing input was PBMCs or T cells enriched from blood (not recorded which). This receptor was obtained from a man aged 35 to 55 who had recovered from COVID-19. CDR3 nucleotides: TGTGCCAGTGGGGGAGGATTGAACACTGAAGCTTTCTTT. This sequence encodes CASGGGLNTEAFF. The full variable domain, in which reference TRBV2 and TRBJ1-1 provide the parts outside the CDR3, is EPEVTQTPSHQVTQMGQEVILRCVPISNHLYFYWYRQILGQKVEFLVSFYNNEISEKSEIFDDQFSVERPDGSNFTLKIRSTKLEDSAMYFCASGGGLNTEAFFGQGTRLTVV.